Following are 19 T cell receptor beta chains from one sample sequenced in a study of control samples from healthy donors and cancer patients. The repertoire was sequenced with immunoSEQ multiplex PCR; TCRdb's copy has only in-frame clones and lacks some. The table shows some 150,000 clones, with approximately 94% occurring only once. The sequenced sample consisted of blood. The receptors here all came from a man aged 35 to 55 in good health.

The genes are TRBV5-4 and TRBJ1-1; D not resolved. Germline V lookup: CDR1 SGHNT, CDR2 YYREEE (reference sequence). The CDR3 runs to 12 residues. Trimming removed 0 bases from V and 0 bases from J, with 0 bases in between. CDR3 residues: CASSLVNTEAFF. The CDR3, as DNA: TGTGCCAGCAGCTTGGTGAACACTGAAGCTTTCTTT.

This clone appeared a single time. The V call is TRBV24-1, the J call TRBJ2-6, with D possibly TRBD1 on 6 matching bases. From germline, CDR1 is KGHDR and CDR2 SFDVKD. This CDR3 is built from 15 residues. With 4 bases removed from V and 3 bases from J, the gap between germline ends came to 9 bases. The CDR3 region is CATSDRGRGANVLTF. The CDR3 nucleotides read TGTGCCACCAGTGACAGGGGTCGTGGGGCCAACGTCCTGACTTTC.

The chain couples TRBV27 to TRBJ1-5, with 10 bases aligning to TRBD1. The V and J ends lost 8 bases and 4 bases, in that order; junction bases with no gene match: 14. CDR1 is MNHEY and CDR2 is SMNVEV in the germline V gene (reference sequence). The length of the CDR3 is 17 residues. The CDR3 bases are TGTGCCAGCGGAATAGCGATGGGACAGGGGAGGAATCAGCCCCAGCATTTT. Its translation: CASGIAMGQGRNQPQHF.

The chain links TRBV18 to TRBJ1-4, with 8 bases lining up with TRBD1. The CDR3 totals 15 residues. V lost 3 bases, J lost 5 bases, and 5 bases stayed unmatched. CDR1 and CDR2 (germline): KGHSH, LQKENI. CDR3 nucleotides: TGTGCCAGCTCACCCGGACAGGGAGAAAATGAAAAACTGTTTTTT. Its translation: CASSPGQGENEKLFF. Full variable domain (remainder filled in from reference TRBV18 and TRBJ1-4): NAGVMQNPRHLVRRRGQEARLRCSPMKGHSHVYWYRQLPEEGLKFMVYLQKENIIDESGMPKERFSAEFPKEGPSILRIQQVVRGDSAAYFCASSPGQGENEKLFFGSGTQLSVL.

V and J are TRBV3-1 (or the pseudogene TRBV3-2) and TRBJ1-4, with D perhaps matching TRBD1 (6 bases). The CDR3 contains 15 residues. Per germline, CDR1 LGHDT and CDR2 YNNKEL (reference sequence). Trimming removed 4 bases from V and 7 bases from J, with 16 bases in between. The CDR3 region has the DNA TGTGCCAGCAGCCCCGGCTGGGGGCGCGGTGAAAAACTGTTTTTT. The encoded protein is CASSPGWGRGEKLFF.

The rearrangement joins TRBV4-2 to TRBJ1-4; D possibly corresponds to TRBD1 (5 bases). Trimming removed 1 base at V and 8 bases at J, with 14 bases between. CDR3 length: 15 amino acids. Per germline, CDR1 LGHNA and CDR2 YNFKEQ. The CDR3 here is CASSQGEGPGEKLFF. The DNA of the CDR3 is TGTGCCAGCAGCCAAGGCGAGGGGCCGGGGGAAAAACTGTTTTTT.

Only a few counts were recorded for this clone. V and J are TRBV6-2 or TRBV6-3 and TRBJ2-4; D gene uncertain. Germline V lookup: CDR1 MNHEY, CDR2 SVGEGT. The CDR3 has 13 amino acids. Trimming stripped 4 bases from V and 16 bases from J, with 20 bases between. The DNA for the CDR3 is TGTGCCAGCAGTTTTGCAGCGACGGCCCAGTTCTACTTC. It codes for CASSFAATAQFYF.

The chain joins TRBV28 to TRBJ1-5, with 7 bases aligning to TRBD1. There are 17 residues in the CDR3. Germline lookup yields CDR1 MDHEN and CDR2 SYDVKM. The ends lost 6 bases at V and 1 base at J; junction bases unmatched: 12. The CDR3 region is CASSPNPTGQSNQPQHF. CDR3 DNA sequence: TGTGCCAGCAGCCCTAACCCGACAGGGCAAAGCAATCAGCCCCAGCATTTT.

This clone was recorded a few times. Additional DNA sequences in this sample encode the identical CDR3. The rearrangement uses TRBV12-3 or TRBV12-4 and TRBJ1-2; D unclear. Trimming took off 1 base at V and 5 bases at J, with 2 bases between the two ends. This CDR3 has 11 residues. The CDR3 nucleotides are TGTGCCAGCAGTTTAGGGTATGGCTACACCTTC. Protein product: CASSLGYGYTF.

This chain connects TRBV28 to TRBJ1-2; perhaps TRBD1 as D (5 bases). Germline V gene sequence: CDR1 MDHEN, CDR2 SYDVKM. The CDR3 runs 15 residues. V lost 3 bases, J lost 7 bases, and 18 bases lay in between. The CDR3 loop is CASSFWSGLGGGYTF. CDR3 DNA sequence: TGTGCCAGCAGTTTTTGGTCCGGGCTCGGGGGTGGCTACACCTTC.

V usage is TRBV5-1 and J usage is TRBJ2-7, with TRBD1 identical over 8 bases. J gave up 0 bases and V 0 bases, and 11 bases lay outside the gene matches. Germline loops: CDR1 SGHRS, CDR2 YFSETQ. The CDR3 consists of 18 residues. The CDR3: CASSLGEHRGFTSYEQYF. The CDR3 nucleotides are TGCGCCAGCAGCTTGGGCGAACACAGGGGGTTTACCTCCTACGAGCAGTACTTC.

The rearrangement joins TRBV30 to TRBJ2-7; D remains unclear. The CDR3 is made up of 14 amino acids. The germline V gene has CDR1 GTSNPN and CDR2 SVGIG (reference sequence). Trimming left V 6 bases short and J 9 bases short, with 24 bases between. CDR3 region: CACQYSLFVQLQYF. CDR3 DNA: TGTGCCTGCCAGTACTCCCTTTTTGTTCAATTGCAGTACTTC.

This clone occurred once. The rearrangement uses TRBV18 and TRBJ1-1; tentatively, D is TRBD1 (5 bases). This CDR3 has 15 amino acids. Germline CDR1 KGHSH, CDR2 LQKENI. The V end lost 6 bases, the J end lost 3 bases, and 17 bases lay between the germline ends. The chain's CDR3 is CASSLIRVGDTEAFF. CDR3 nucleotide sequence: TGTGCCAGCTCGTTAATAAGGGTGGGGGACACTGAAGCTTTCTTT.

Concerning this clone itself: A read error may account for a junction end that differs from germline. This chain uses TRBV9 with TRBJ2-7; a possible D gene is TRBD2 (7 bases). The CDR3 length is 14 residues. Germline-derived CDR1 and CDR2 are SGDLS and YYNGEE. CDR3 residues: CAGSARGRDYEQYF. The CDR3 DNA is TGTGCCGGCAGCGCGAGGGGGAGGGACTACGAGCAGTACTTC.

V gene TRBV9 combines with J gene TRBJ2-7; no reliable D call. The CDR3 contains 15 residues. Germline V gives CDR1 SGDLS, CDR2 YYNGEE. V was clipped by 3 bases and J by 3 bases, with 16 bases between them. CDR3 DNA: TGTGCCAGCAGCGCCGGTTCCACTGAGAACTACGAGCAGTACTTC. Its translation is CASSAGSTENYEQYF. Full variable domain (rest looked up from reference TRBV9 and TRBJ2-7): DSGVTQTPKHLITATGQRVTLRCSPRSGDLSVYWYQQSLDQGLQFLIQYYNGEERAKGNILERFSAQQFPDLHSELNLSSLELGDSALYFCASSAGSTENYEQYFGPGTRLTVT.

This clone showed up just once. V usage is TRBV18 and J usage is TRBJ1-2; the D is unclear. Germline V CDR1 and CDR2: KGHSH, LQKENI. The V and J ends lost 3 bases and 7 bases respectively, with 9 bases between them. The CDR3 runs to 12 residues. CDR3 in amino acids: CASSPRRGGYTF. The DNA of the CDR3 is TGTGCCAGCTCACCCCGCCGAGGTGGCTACACCTTC.

V gene TRBV7-3 combines with J gene TRBJ2-5; 8 bases are shared with TRBD2. The V gene end was trimmed by 2 bases and the J gene end by 2 bases; junction bases not matched to a gene: 4. Germline V gene data show CDR1 as SGHTA and CDR2 as FQGTGA. There are 15 residues in the CDR3. CDR3 region: CASSLGGGLQETQYF. In DNA form, the CDR3 reads TGTGCCAGCAGCTTAGGCGGGGGGCTTCAAGAGACCCAGTACTTC.

The sample holds one count of this clone. The chain carries TRBV2 and TRBJ2-7; no definite D call. The CDR3 extends over 13 amino acids. Looked up from germline, CDR1 is SNHLY and CDR2 is FYNNEI. Trimming shortened V by 7 bases and J by 3 bases, and 13 bases separated the two germline ends. CDR3 sequence: CASTRPNGYEQYF. The CDR3 DNA reads as TGTGCCAGCACCAGACCGAACGGCTACGAGCAGTACTTC.

The chain links TRBV7-9 to TRBJ2-3; possibly TRBD2 for D (5 bases). Germline loops: CDR1 SEHNR, CDR2 FQNEAQ (reference sequence). The CDR3 covers 16 residues. With 0 bases removed from V and 4 bases from J, the gap between germline ends came to 14 bases. The CDR3 DNA reads as TGTGCCAGCAGCTTAGCTACCACATCACTAGCAGATACGCAGTATTTT. This sequence encodes CASSLATTSLADTQYF.